The 29 T cell receptor beta chains listed next were all sequenced from one sample in a study of patients and donors after allogeneic stem cell transplantation. TCRdb passed the RT-PCR reads through MiXCR, listing each CDR3 protein once. The profile shows about 160,000 distinct CDR3 sequences, roughly two fifths of them singletons. The sample taken for sequencing was blood, either unsorted or a sorted T cell fraction (not recorded which). These receptors all stem from a human donor who was either an allogeneic HSCT recipient or a stem cell or donor lymphocyte infusion donor (not recorded which). It is not recorded whose cells these are; they may come from a transplant donor.

The rearrangement links TRBV10-3 to TRBJ1-2; 7 bases line up with TRBD1. The ends lost 10 bases at V and 6 bases at J; junction bases unmatched: 11. CDR1 is ENHRY, CDR2 SYGVKD, per germline. The CDR3 sequence is 13 residues long. The CDR3 nucleotides read TGTGCCACCAACTCGGACAGGTTAGATGGCTACACCTTC. It yields the protein CATNSDRLDGYTF.

The rearrangement uses TRBV12-3 or TRBV12-4 and TRBJ2-3; 13 nucleotides line up with TRBD2. CDR3 length: 16 residues. V was clipped by 6 bases and J by 4 bases; unmatched bases: 7. As DNA, the CDR3 is TGTGCCAGCAGGCCCGTACTAGCGGGGGGGCCAGATACGCAGTATTTT. Its translation: CASRPVLAGGPDTQYF.

The V call is TRBV9, the J call TRBJ2-5, with D uncertain. Germline loops: CDR1 SGDLS, CDR2 YYNGEE. V lost 0 bases and J lost 5, with 11 bases in between. The CDR3 has 14 amino acids. CDR3 in amino acids: CASSVGLADETQYF. DNA of the CDR3: TGTGCCAGCAGCGTAGGACTGGCTGACGAGACCCAGTACTTC.

The rearrangement joins TRBV12-3 or TRBV12-4 to TRBJ1-5, with D maybe TRBD1 (5 bases). V was pared by 8 bases and J by 6 bases, with 8 bases between. This CDR3 spans 11 amino acids. In DNA form, the CDR3 reads TGTGCCAGCGGGGCTGGTCAGCCCCAGCATTTT. It specifies CASGAGQPQHF.

Only one count was recorded for this clonotype. The CDR3 ends on some other residue instead of the conserved phenylalanine or tryptophan, so this is likely a read error. This chain uses TRBV20-1 with TRBJ1-3; TRBD1 aligns across 7 bases. The trim removed 1 base at V and 4 bases at J, leaving 4 bases unmatched. The CDR3 has 14 amino acids. CDR1 DFQATT and CDR2 SNEGSKA come from the germline V gene (reference sequence). The CDR3 spells CSARAGGKGNTIYL. In nucleotides, the CDR3 is TGCAGTGCTAGAGCAGGGGGGAAGGGAAACACCATATATTTG.

The V and J genes are TRBV18 and TRBJ2-1; D perhaps matches TRBD2 (7 bases). This CDR3 region has 17 residues. Trimming stripped 2 bases from V and 2 bases from J, with 16 bases between. Germline lookup yields CDR1 KGHSH and CDR2 LQKENI. This chain's CDR3 is CASSPTRRGPTYNEQFF. The CDR3 bases are TGTGCCAGCTCACCAACGAGGCGGGGGCCTACCTACAATGAGCAGTTCTTC.

This clonotype occurred once. V gene TRBV6-6 combines with J gene TRBJ2-5; 9 nucleotides line up with TRBD1. Germline loops: CDR1 MNHNY, CDR2 SVGAGI (reference sequence). The V segment lost 10 bases and the J segment 1 base; nucleotides outside the gene matches: 10. This CDR3 contains 15 residues. CDR3 in DNA: TGTGCCACCTCACTAGGGACAGGGATCCAAGAGACCCAGTACTTC. This codes for CATSLGTGIQETQYF.

In its sample, this clonotype was seen a few times. This sequence joins TRBV20-1 and TRBJ1-6; maybe TRBD1 (5 bases). The CDR3 runs 15 residues. The V and J ends lost 3 bases and 0 bases respectively, with 9 bases between them. The germline V gene has CDR1 DFQATT and CDR2 SNEGSKA (reference sequence). CDR3 protein: CSASQGSSYNSPLHF. For the CDR3, the DNA is TGCAGTGCTAGCCAGGGTAGCTCCTATAATTCACCCCTCCACTTT.

The chain combines TRBV24-1 with TRBJ1-1, with D possibly being TRBD1 (5 bases). The germline V gene encodes CDR1 KGHDR and CDR2 SFDVKD. CDR3 length: 15 residues. Trimming stripped 5 bases from V and 0 bases from J, with 12 bases between. CDR3 region: CATSASGPLNTEAFF. CDR3 nucleotides: TGTGCCACCAGTGCCTCGGGACCGCTGAACACTGAAGCTTTCTTT.

The chain uses TRBV12-3 or TRBV12-4 and TRBJ1-5; unclear D gene. The CDR3 covers 13 residues. V dropped 2 bases and J dropped 3 bases, with 5 bases sitting between them. CDR3: CASSLPSNQPQHF. The DNA for the CDR3 is TGTGCCAGCAGTTTACCCTCCAATCAGCCCCAGCATTTT.

This chain uses TRBV7-2 with TRBJ2-5, with D unclear. There are 11 residues in the CDR3. Germline V gene sequence: CDR1 SGHTA, CDR2 FQGNSA. V was clipped by 4 bases and J by 3 bases, with 3 bases between them. The CDR3 DNA reads as TGTGCCAGCAGCTACAAAGAGACCCAGTACTTC. Residues: CASSYKETQYF.

This clonotype was picked up one time. The J gene is TRBJ2-1, the V gene TRBV7-2; D possibly corresponds to TRBD1 (7 bases). Germline loops: CDR1 SGHTA, CDR2 FQGNSA. V gave up 5 bases and J gave up 6 bases, with 20 bases separating them. This CDR3 has 16 residues. The CDR3 here is CASSQAWRGRFNEQFF. CDR3 DNA: TGTGCCAGCAGCCAGGCTTGGAGGGGGCGCTTCAATGAGCAGTTCTTC.

The rearrangement links TRBV12-3 or TRBV12-4 to TRBJ1-2; TRBD1 aligns across 9 bases. V was pared by 7 bases and J by 2 bases, with 14 bases of the junction left unmatched. The CDR3 has 17 amino acids. For the CDR3, the DNA is TGTGCCAGCACCCTAACGGGACAGGGTGGTGACAACTATGGCTACACCTTC. Its translation: CASTLTGQGGDNYGYTF.

This clonotype was observed a few times. V is TRBV27 and J is TRBJ1-6, with D tentatively TRBD1 (5 bases). CDR3 size: 15 residues. The ends were cut back, 4 bases at V and 8 bases at J, with 15 bases in the middle. Germline CDR1 is MNHEY and CDR2 is SMNVEV (reference sequence). The DNA of the CDR3 is TGTGCCAGCAGTTCTCCGGGGCTGGGATATTCACCCCTCCACTTT. It codes for CASSSPGLGYSPLHF.

This clonotype was counted ten times or more. The chain combines TRBV20-1 with TRBJ2-7, with 8 nucleotides matching TRBD1. The V gene end was trimmed by 3 bases and the J gene end by 4 bases; junction bases not matched to a gene: 11. CDR3 length: 15 amino acids. Per the germline V gene, CDR1 is DFQATT and CDR2 is SNEGSKA (reference sequence). CDR3 in DNA: TGCAGTGCTAGTGAGGACAGGGTCGAAGCTTACGAGCAGTACGTC. This gives the protein CSASEDRVEAYEQYV.

The chain is built from TRBV20-1 and TRBJ1-5; D call uncertain. Looked up from germline, CDR1 is DFQATT and CDR2 is SNEGSKA (reference sequence). The V end was cut by 3 bases, the J end by 3 bases, with 12 bases between. CDR3 length equals 14 residues. CDR3 amino acids: CSARMLGLNQPQHF. CDR3 in DNA: TGCAGTGCTAGGATGCTTGGCCTCAATCAGCCCCAGCATTTT.

V is TRBV6-2 or TRBV6-3 and J is TRBJ2-2, with 7 bases lining up with TRBD2. V lost 6 bases, J lost 2 bases, and 6 bases stayed unmatched. Germline lookup yields CDR1 MNHEY and CDR2 SVGEGT. This CDR3 contains 15 residues. This CDR3 is CASRRLAGNTGELFF. CDR3 nucleotide sequence: TGTGCCAGCAGAAGACTAGCCGGTAACACCGGGGAGCTGTTTTTT.

Only one count was recorded for this clonotype. The DNA for the CDR3 is TGTGCCAGCAGCTTAGGCAGAGCACACGGAGATGGCTACACCTTC. It encodes CASSLGRAHGDGYTF. This sequence joins TRBV13 and TRBJ1-2; D gene ambiguous. The CDR3 totals 15 residues. V lost 0 bases and J 6 bases, leaving 14 bases between the germline ends. Germline assignment: CDR1 PRHDT and CDR2 FYEKMQ (reference sequence).

J is TRBJ1-3 and V is TRBV4-2; D is undetermined. The V and J ends lost 3 bases and 0 bases respectively, with 12 bases between them. The length of the CDR3 is 16 residues. Germline CDR1 and CDR2: LGHNA and YNFKEQ. The CDR3 DNA sequence: TGTGCCAGCAGCCAGGATCTAGGTATCTCTGGAAACACCATATATTTT. Translated: CASSQDLGISGNTIYF.

This clonotype was observed a single time. The rearrangement joins TRBV20-1 to TRBJ2-3; D is tentatively TRBD1 or TRBD2 (6 bases each). The germline gives CDR1 DFQATT, CDR2 SNEGSKA (reference sequence). The CDR3 extends over 16 amino acids. V was cut by 6 bases and J by 5 bases, with 24 bases left in between. This CDR3 is CSAGRDTRRLGDTQYF. In DNA form, the CDR3 reads TGCAGTGCCGGGCGGGACACCAGACGGCTAGGAGATACGCAGTATTTT.

The chain links TRBV7-9 to TRBJ1-1; TRBD1 matches at 7 bases. Germline loops: CDR1 SEHNR, CDR2 FQNEAQ (reference sequence). Unmatched junction bases numbered 17, after V lost 5 bases and J lost 8 bases. The CDR3 runs to 16 residues. The CDR3 is CASSTRGIWHTGEAFF. The CDR3, as DNA: TGTGCCAGCAGCACCAGGGGGATCTGGCATACCGGAGAAGCTTTCTTT.

V usage is TRBV29-1 and J usage is TRBJ2-3, with unresolved D. Trimming cost V 2 bases and J 7 bases, with 13 bases left between them. In germline, CDR1 is SQVTM, CDR2 ANQGSEA. This CDR3 region has 13 residues. CDR3 DNA: TGCAGCGTTGAAAGCCGCGGAATTCATACGCAGTATTTT. This translates into CSVESRGIHTQYF.

The V call is TRBV12-3 or TRBV12-4, the J call TRBJ2-5; TRBD2 is a possible D gene (6 bases). The CDR3 is 16 amino acids. The V gene lost 5 bases and the J gene lost 5 bases, with 21 bases spanning the gap. The CDR3: CASSPRGLAGWETQYF. In DNA, the CDR3 is TGTGCCAGCAGTCCTAGGGGACTGGCGGGGTGGGAGACCCAGTACTTC.

This clonotype came up once. This sequence joins TRBV7-6 and TRBJ1-2; D is possibly TRBD1 (5 bases). Trimming shortened V by 2 bases and J by 2 bases, and 9 bases separated the two germline ends. The CDR3 extends over 14 amino acids. The germline gives CDR1 SGHVS, CDR2 FNYEAQ. The CDR3 DNA follows: TGTGCCAGCAGCTTAAATGAGGGGAACTATGGCTACACCTTC. It translates to CASSLNEGNYGYTF.

The rearrangement uses TRBV5-1 and TRBJ1-1; possibly TRBD1 for D (6 bases). V gave up 0 bases and J gave up 9 bases, with 9 bases separating them. The CDR3 has 12 amino acids. The germline V gene encodes CDR1 SGHRS and CDR2 YFSETQ. The CDR3 bases are TGCGCCAGCAGCTTGGAAGGGGGAAAAGCTTTCTTT. Encoded protein: CASSLEGGKAFF.

This chain connects TRBV7-9 to TRBJ1-1, with 7 positions matching TRBD1. Germline-derived CDR1 and CDR2 are SEHNR and FQNEAQ (reference sequence). The length of the CDR3 is 17 residues. The V gene end was trimmed by 0 bases and the J gene end by 5 bases; junction bases not matched to a gene: 12. The CDR3 coding sequence is TGTGCCAGCAGCTTAGCCCTCCAGGGGGTCCTATTTACTGAAGCTTTCTTT. Its translation: CASSLALQGVLFTEAFF. The full variable domain, completed using reference TRBV7-9 and TRBJ1-1, is DTGVSQNPRHKITKRGQNVTFRCDPISEHNRLYWYRQTLGQGPEFLTYFQNEAQLEKSRLLSDRFSAERPKGSFSTLEIQRTEQGDSAMYLCASSLALQGVLFTEAFFGQGTRLTVV.

The gene calls are TRBV12-3 or TRBV12-4 and TRBJ2-5; tentative D call: TRBD1 (6 bases). This CDR3 is 14 amino acids long. V was shortened by 6 bases and J by 2 bases, with 13 bases between the two germline ends. CDR3 coding DNA: TGTGCCAGCAGCCGACGGACAGATCAAGAGACCCAGTACTTC. It is translated as CASSRRTDQETQYF.

There are a few counts of this clonotype. The chain employs TRBV7-9 and TRBJ1-1; D is unclear. Trimming removed 5 bases from V and 3 bases from J, with 19 bases in between. This CDR3 is 16 amino acids long. Germline V lookup: CDR1 SEHNR, CDR2 FQNEAQ (reference sequence). CDR3 sequence reads: CASSVLRGPTDTEAFF. The DNA for the CDR3 is TGTGCCAGCAGCGTCCTACGGGGTCCGACGGACACTGAAGCTTTCTTT.

The chain joins TRBV9 to TRBJ1-1, with D tentatively TRBD1 (5 bases). The CDR3 is 14 residues long. Trimming shortened V by 0 bases and J by 3 bases, and 9 bases separated the two germline ends. Per germline, CDR1 SGDLS and CDR2 YYNGEE. The DNA of the CDR3 is TGTGCCAGCAGCGTAGTAACCAGGGACACTGAAGCTTTCTTT. It is translated as CASSVVTRDTEAFF.